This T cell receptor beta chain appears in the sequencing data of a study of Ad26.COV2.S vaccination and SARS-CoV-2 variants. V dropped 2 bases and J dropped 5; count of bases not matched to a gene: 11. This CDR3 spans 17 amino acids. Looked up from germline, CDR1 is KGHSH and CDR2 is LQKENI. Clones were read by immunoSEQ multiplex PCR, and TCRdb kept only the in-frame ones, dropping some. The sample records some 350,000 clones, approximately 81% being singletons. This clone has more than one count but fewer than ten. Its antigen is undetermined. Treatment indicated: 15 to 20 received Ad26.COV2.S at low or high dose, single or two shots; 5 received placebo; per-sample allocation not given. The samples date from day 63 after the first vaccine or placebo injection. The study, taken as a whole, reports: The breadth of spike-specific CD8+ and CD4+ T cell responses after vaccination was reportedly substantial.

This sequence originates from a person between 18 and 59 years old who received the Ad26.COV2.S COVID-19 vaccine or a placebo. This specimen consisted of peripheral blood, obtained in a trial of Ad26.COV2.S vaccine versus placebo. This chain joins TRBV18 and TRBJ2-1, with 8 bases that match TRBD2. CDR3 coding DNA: TGTGCCAGCTCACCAGATGGGTTGCGGGAGGCCCACAATGAGCAGTTCTTC. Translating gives CASSPDGLREAHNEQFF. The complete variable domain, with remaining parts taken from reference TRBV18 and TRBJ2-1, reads NAGVMQNPRHLVRRRGQEARLRCSPMKGHSHVYWYRQLPEEGLKFMVYLQKENIIDESGMPKERFSAEFPKEGPSILRIQQVVRGDSAAYFCASSPDGLREAHNEQFFGPGTRLTVL.